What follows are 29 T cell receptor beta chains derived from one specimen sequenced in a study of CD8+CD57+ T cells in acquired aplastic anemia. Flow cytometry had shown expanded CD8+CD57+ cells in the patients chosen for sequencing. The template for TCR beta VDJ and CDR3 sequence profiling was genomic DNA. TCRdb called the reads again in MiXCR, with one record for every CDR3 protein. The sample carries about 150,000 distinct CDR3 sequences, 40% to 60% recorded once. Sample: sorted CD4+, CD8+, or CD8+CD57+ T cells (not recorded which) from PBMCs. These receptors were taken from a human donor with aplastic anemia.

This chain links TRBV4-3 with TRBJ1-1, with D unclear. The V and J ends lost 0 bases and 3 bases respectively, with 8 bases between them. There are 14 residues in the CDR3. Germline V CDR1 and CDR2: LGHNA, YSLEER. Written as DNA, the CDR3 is TGCGCCAGCAGCCAAGAGTTAAGGGACACTGAAGCTTTCTTT. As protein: CASSQELRDTEAFF.

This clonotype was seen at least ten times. CDR3 sequence (DNA): TGTGCCAGCAGCTCGAAGGACAGGGCCTACGAGCAGTACTTC. Translated: CASSSKDRAYEQYF. The chain has TRBV5-4 and TRBJ2-7, with 8 bases fitting TRBD1. J lost 2 bases, V lost 3 bases, and 4 bases had no gene match. The germline gives CDR1 SGHNT, CDR2 YYREEE (reference sequence). The CDR3 totals 14 residues.

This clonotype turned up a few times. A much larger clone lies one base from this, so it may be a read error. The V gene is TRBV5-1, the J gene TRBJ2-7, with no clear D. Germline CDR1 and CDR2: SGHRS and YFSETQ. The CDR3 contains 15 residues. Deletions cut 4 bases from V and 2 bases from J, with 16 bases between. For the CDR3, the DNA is TGCGCCAGCAGCCCGCCAGCGAGTCGACCCTACGAGCAGTACTTC. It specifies CASSPPASRPYEQYF.

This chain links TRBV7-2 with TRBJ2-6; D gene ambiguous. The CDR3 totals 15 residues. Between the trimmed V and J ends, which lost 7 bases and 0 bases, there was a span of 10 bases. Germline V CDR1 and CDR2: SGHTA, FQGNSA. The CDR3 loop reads CASIPSDSGANVLTF. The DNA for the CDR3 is TGTGCCAGCATCCCGTCGGACTCTGGGGCCAACGTCCTGACTTTC.

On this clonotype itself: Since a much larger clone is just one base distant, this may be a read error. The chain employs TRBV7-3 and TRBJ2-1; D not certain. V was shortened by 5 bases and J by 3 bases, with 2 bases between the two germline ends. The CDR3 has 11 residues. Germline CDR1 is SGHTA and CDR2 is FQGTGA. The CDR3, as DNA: TGTGCCAGCAGCGGCTACAATGAGCAGTTCTTC. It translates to CASSGYNEQFF.

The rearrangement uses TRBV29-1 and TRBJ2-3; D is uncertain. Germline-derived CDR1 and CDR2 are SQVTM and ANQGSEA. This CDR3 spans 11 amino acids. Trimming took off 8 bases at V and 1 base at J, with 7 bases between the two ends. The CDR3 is CSSRGTDTQYF. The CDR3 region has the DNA TGCAGCTCTAGAGGCACAGATACGCAGTATTTT.

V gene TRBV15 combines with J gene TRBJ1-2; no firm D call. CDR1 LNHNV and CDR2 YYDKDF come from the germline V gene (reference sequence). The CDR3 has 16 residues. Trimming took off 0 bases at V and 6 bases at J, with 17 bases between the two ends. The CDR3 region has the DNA TGTGCCACCAGCAGAGATCTTCGCGGAGATGGCAATGGCTACACCTTC. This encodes CATSRDLRGDGNGYTF.

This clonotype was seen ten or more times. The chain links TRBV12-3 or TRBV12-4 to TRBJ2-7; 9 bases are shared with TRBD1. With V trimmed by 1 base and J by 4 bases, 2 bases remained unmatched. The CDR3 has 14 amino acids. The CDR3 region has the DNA TGTGCCAGCAGTTTAGGAGGGACAGGGTACGAGCAGTACTTC. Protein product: CASSLGGTGYEQYF.

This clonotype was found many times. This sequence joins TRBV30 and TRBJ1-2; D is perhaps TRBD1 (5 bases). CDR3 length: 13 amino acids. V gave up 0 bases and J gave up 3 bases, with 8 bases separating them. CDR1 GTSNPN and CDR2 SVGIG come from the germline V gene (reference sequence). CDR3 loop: CAWSVQGDYGYTF. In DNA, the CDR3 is TGTGCCTGGAGTGTTCAGGGTGACTATGGCTACACCTTC.

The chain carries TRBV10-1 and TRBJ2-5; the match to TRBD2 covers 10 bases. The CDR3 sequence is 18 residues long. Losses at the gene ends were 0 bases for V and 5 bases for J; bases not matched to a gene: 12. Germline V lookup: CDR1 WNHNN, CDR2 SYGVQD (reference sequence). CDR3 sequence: CASSESSSGGTLRETQYF. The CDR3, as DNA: TGCGCCAGCAGTGAGTCCTCTAGCGGGGGAACACTCCGGGAGACCCAGTACTTC.

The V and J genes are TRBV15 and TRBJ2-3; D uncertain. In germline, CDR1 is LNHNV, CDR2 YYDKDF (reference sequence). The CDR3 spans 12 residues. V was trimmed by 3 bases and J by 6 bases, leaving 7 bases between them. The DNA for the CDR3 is TGTGCCACCAGCAGTTACCTTGATACGCAGTATTTT. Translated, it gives CATSSYLDTQYF. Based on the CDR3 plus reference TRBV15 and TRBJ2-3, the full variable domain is DAMVIQNPRYQVTQFGKPVTLSCSQTLNHNVMYWYQQKSSQAPKLLFHYYDKDFNNEADTPDNFQSRRPNTSFCFLDIRSPGLGDTAMYLCATSSYLDTQYFGPGTRLTVL.

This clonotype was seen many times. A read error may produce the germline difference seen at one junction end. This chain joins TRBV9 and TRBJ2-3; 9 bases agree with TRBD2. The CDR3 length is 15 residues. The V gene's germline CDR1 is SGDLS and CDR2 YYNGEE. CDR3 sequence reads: CASSASGTSKDTQYF. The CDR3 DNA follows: TGTGCCAGCAGCGCTTCCGGGACTAGCAAAGATACGCAGTATTTT.

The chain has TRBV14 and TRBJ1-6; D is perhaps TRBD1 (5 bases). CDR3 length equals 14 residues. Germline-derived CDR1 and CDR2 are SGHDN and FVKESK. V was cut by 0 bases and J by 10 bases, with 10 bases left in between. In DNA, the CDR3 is TGTGCCAGCAGCCAAGATTTCGGGGACTCACCCCTCCACTTT. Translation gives CASSQDFGDSPLHF.

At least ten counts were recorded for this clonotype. CDR3 nucleotides: TGTGCCATCAGTGAGTCGGGGCAGACAGAGCCCCAGCATTTT. It translates to CAISESGQTEPQHF. The chain combines TRBV10-3 with TRBJ1-5; tentatively, D is TRBD1 (5 bases). V was pared by 0 bases and J by 8 bases, with 11 bases between. Germline values: CDR1 ENHRY, CDR2 SYGVKD. The CDR3 length is 14 residues.

The CDR3: CASSLASGNAYEQYF. In DNA, the CDR3 is TGTGCCAGCAGCTTAGCTAGCGGGAATGCCTACGAGCAGTACTTC. The chain recombines TRBV7-6 with TRBJ2-7; 8 nucleotides match TRBD2. CDR3 length: 15 residues. V gave up 0 bases and J gave up 2 bases; unmatched junction bases: 3. Germline V gene data show CDR1 as SGHVS and CDR2 as FNYEAQ.

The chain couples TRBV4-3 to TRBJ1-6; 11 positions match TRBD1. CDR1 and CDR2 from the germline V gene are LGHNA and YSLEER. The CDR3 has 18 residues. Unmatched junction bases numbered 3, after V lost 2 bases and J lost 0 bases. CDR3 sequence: CASSQSGTGGSYNSPLHF. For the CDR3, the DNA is TGCGCCAGCAGCCAATCCGGGACAGGGGGCTCCTATAATTCACCCCTCCACTTT.

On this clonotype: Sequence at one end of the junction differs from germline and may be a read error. CDR3 protein: CASGSGFQGTQYF. The CDR3 region has the DNA TGTGCCAGCGGGTCAGGATTCCAAGGGACCCAGTACTTC. The V call is TRBV7-6, the J call TRBJ2-5, with D unclear. CDR1 and CDR2 (germline): SGHVS, FNYEAQ. CDR3 size: 13 residues.

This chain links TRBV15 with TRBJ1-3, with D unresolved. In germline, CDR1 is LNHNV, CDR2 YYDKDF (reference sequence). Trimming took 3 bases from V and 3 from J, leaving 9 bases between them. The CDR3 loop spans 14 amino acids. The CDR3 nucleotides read TGTGCCACCAGCAGGGTGGAGGGTGGAAACACCATATATTTT. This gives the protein CATSRVEGGNTIYF. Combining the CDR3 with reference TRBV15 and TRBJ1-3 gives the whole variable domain DAMVIQNPRYQVTQFGKPVTLSCSQTLNHNVMYWYQQKSSQAPKLLFHYYDKDFNNEADTPDNFQSRRPNTSFCFLDIRSPGLGDTAMYLCATSRVEGGNTIYFGEGSWLTVV.

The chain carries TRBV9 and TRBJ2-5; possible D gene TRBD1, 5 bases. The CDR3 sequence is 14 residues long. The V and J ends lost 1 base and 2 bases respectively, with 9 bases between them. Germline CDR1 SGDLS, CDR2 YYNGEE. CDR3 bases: TGTGCCAGCAGCGTAATCCCAGGGCAAGAGACCCAGTACTTC. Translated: CASSVIPGQETQYF.

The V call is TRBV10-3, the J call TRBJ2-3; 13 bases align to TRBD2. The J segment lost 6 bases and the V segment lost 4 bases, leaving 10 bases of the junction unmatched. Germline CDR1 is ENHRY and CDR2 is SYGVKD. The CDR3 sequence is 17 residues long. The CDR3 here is CAISGGPTSGGADTQYF. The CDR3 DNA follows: TGTGCCATCAGTGGGGGTCCCACTAGCGGGGGGGCGGATACGCAGTATTTT.

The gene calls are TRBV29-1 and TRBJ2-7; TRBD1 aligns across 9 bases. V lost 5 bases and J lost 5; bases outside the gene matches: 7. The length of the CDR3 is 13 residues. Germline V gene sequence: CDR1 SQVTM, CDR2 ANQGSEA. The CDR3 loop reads CSVRSDRGDEQYF. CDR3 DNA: TGCAGCGTTCGCTCGGACAGGGGAGACGAGCAGTACTTC.

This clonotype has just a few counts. The CDR3, as DNA: TGCGCCAGCAGCCCATCCCGCGGGGTTTCGGGAAACACCATATATTTT. The encoded protein is CASSPSRGVSGNTIYF. The chain has TRBV4-1 and TRBJ1-3; D is unresolved. Trimming left V 4 bases short and J 4 bases short, with 17 bases between. This CDR3 spans 16 amino acids. Germline V lookup: CDR1 MGHRA, CDR2 YSYEKL.

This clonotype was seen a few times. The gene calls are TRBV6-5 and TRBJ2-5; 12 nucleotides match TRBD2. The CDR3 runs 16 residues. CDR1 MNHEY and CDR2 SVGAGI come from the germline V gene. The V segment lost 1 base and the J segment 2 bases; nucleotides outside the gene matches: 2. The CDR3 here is CASSYLLAGGQETQYF. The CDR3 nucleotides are TGTGCCAGCAGTTACTTACTAGCGGGAGGTCAAGAGACCCAGTACTTC.

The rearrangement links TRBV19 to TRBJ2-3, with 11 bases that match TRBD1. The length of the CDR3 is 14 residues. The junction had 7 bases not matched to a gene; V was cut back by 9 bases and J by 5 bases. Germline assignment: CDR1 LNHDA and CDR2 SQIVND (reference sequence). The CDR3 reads CASEGQGAGDTQYF. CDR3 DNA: TGTGCCAGCGAAGGACAGGGGGCTGGAGATACGCAGTATTTT.

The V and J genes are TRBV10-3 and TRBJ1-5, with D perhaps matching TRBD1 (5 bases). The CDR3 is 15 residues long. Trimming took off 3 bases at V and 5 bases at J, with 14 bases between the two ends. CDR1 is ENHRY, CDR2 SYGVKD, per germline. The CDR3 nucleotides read TGTGCCATCAGTGATCCAGACAGACTATATCAGCCCCAGCATTTT. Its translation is CAISDPDRLYQPQHF.

CDR3 nucleotide sequence: TGCAGTGCGAAGGGTAGCGGGAGAGAGACCCAGTACTTC. It is translated as CSAKGSGRETQYF. The chain combines TRBV20-1 with TRBJ2-5; 9 nucleotides align to TRBD2. The V and J ends lost 6 bases and 4 bases, in that order; junction bases with no gene match: 6. The CDR3 consists of 13 residues. The germline V gene encodes CDR1 DFQATT and CDR2 SNEGSKA (reference sequence).

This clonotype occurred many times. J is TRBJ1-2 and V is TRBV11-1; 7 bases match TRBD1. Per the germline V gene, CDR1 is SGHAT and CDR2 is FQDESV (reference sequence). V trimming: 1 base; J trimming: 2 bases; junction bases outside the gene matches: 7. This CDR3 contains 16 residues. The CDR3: CASSLDPQTGNYGYTF. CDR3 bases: TGTGCCAGCAGCTTAGACCCCCAGACAGGGAACTATGGCTACACCTTC. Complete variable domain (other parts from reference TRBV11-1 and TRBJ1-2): EAEVAQSPRYKITEKSQAVAFWCDPISGHATLYWYRQILGQGPELLVQFQDESVVDDSQLPKDRFSAERLKGVDSTLKIQPAELGDSAMYLCASSLDPQTGNYGYTFGSGTRLTVV.

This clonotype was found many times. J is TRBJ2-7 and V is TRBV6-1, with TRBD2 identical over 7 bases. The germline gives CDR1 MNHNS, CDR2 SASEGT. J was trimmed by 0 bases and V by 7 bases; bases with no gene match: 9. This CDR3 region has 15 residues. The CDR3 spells CASTQSGVSSYEQYF. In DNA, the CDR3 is TGTGCCAGCACCCAGAGCGGGGTGAGCTCCTACGAGCAGTACTTC.

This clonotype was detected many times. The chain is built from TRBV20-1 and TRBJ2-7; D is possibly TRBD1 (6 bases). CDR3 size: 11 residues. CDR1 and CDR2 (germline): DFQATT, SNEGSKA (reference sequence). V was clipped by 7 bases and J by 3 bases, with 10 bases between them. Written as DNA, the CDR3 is TGCAGTGGGGGACATAACTACGAGCAGTACTTC. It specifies CSGGHNYEQYF.